The source of this TCR beta chain is a study of blood T cell repertoires in COVID-19. At the level of the study: COVID-19 samples, acute and convalescent, were from the United States, Italy and Spain. The cDNA or gDNA used as material had been derived from T cells, B-cell-depleted T cells, or PBMCs.

CDR3 length: 15 residues. The V and J ends lost 4 bases and 4 bases respectively, with 11 bases between them. Germline values: CDR1 LNHDA, CDR2 SQIVND (reference sequence). Authors' analysis steps: Using reference gene primer amplification, nucleated cell counts were estimated. Profiled with immunoSEQ multiplex PCR; TCRdb holds only in-frame clones, not every one. That table gives V, J and clone size, and the DNA gave D and trimming. The table lists about 400,000 clones, around 90% of them singletons. The chain couples TRBV19 to TRBJ1-6; the D is unclear. This receptor was taken from a human donor in a cohort sampled during active COVID-19. The material sequenced was peripheral blood. The CDR3: CASSTAGGYNSPLHF. In nucleotides, the CDR3 is TGTGCCAGTAGTACCGCGGGAGGATATAATTCACCCCTCCACTTT.